The rows below give T cell receptor beta chains drawn from one sample of a study of blood T cell repertoires in COVID-19. The repertoire was sequenced with immunoSEQ multiplex PCR; TCRdb's copy has only in-frame clones and lacks some. The sample lists roughly 50,000 clones; 75% to 95% were seen once. The sequenced material came from peripheral blood. The receptors originated from a man aged 50-59 years with active COVID-19. CDR3s include the opening cysteine and the closing phenylalanine or tryptophan. Each record gives: D gene, V gene, J gene, clone size, CDR3 DNA, CDR3 protein. The D gene is left open where the match is weak. Clone size is shown for a subset of rows, as once, few, many or a class of expanded clone.

d_call: TRBD2
v_call: TRBV7-8
j_call: TRBJ2-2
clone_size: .
cdr3_nt: TGTGCCAGCAGCTTAGGGACTAGCGGGAGGGCATCCGGGGAGCTGTTTTTT
cdr3_aa: CASSLGTSGRASGELFF

d_call: .
v_call: TRBV5-1
j_call: TRBJ2-5
clone_size: .
cdr3_nt: TGCGCCAGCAGCGCCCGGCAAGAGACCCAGTACTTC
cdr3_aa: CASSARQETQYF

d_call: .
v_call: TRBV28
j_call: TRBJ2-7
clone_size: medium-sized
cdr3_nt: TGTGCCAGCAGTTCCCCTCAGGGTTGGCGAGAGCAGTACTTC
cdr3_aa: CASSSPQGWREQYF

d_call: TRBD2
v_call: TRBV29-1
j_call: TRBJ2-1
clone_size: .
cdr3_nt: TGCAGCGTTGGGTTTAAAAGGCTAGCGGGGGAATACAATGAGCAGTTCTTC
cdr3_aa: CSVGFKRLAGEYNEQFF

d_call: .
v_call: TRBV19
j_call: TRBJ2-3
clone_size: once
cdr3_nt: TGTGCCAGTAGTCCCTTACAGCTCACAGATACGCAGTATTTT
cdr3_aa: CASSPLQLTDTQYF

d_call: .
v_call: TRBV3-1/TRBV3-2
j_call: TRBJ2-3
clone_size: .
cdr3_nt: TGTGCCAGCAGCCATATTCCTAGCACAGATACGCAGTATTTT
cdr3_aa: CASSHIPSTDTQYF

d_call: TRBD2
v_call: TRBV29-1
j_call: TRBJ2-1
clone_size: .
cdr3_nt: TGCAGCGTACCGAAGGGACTAGGGTTGTCCAATGAGCAGTTCTTC
cdr3_aa: CSVPKGLGLSNEQFF

d_call: TRBD1
v_call: TRBV19
j_call: TRBJ2-5
clone_size: .
cdr3_nt: TGTGCCAGTAGGGACAGGGGGCGCGGGGGGAACAAAGAGACCCAGTACTTC
cdr3_aa: CASRDRGRGGNKETQYF

d_call: TRBD1
v_call: TRBV6-5
j_call: TRBJ1-1
clone_size: .
cdr3_nt: TGTGCCAGCAGTTACAGGGGGCTGAACACTGAAGCTTTCTTT
cdr3_aa: CASSYRGLNTEAFF

d_call: .
v_call: TRBV3-1/TRBV3-2
j_call: TRBJ1-1
clone_size: .
cdr3_nt: TGTGCCAGCAGCCAAGGACAGCATTACTTGAACACTGAAGCTTTCTTT
cdr3_aa: CASSQGQHYLNTEAFF

d_call: .
v_call: TRBV30
j_call: TRBJ2-4
clone_size: .
cdr3_nt: TGTGCCTGGAGTGTACAGGCCCTTAACATTCAGTACTTC
cdr3_aa: CAWSVQALNIQYF

d_call: TRBD2
v_call: TRBV5-1
j_call: TRBJ2-1
clone_size: .
cdr3_nt: TGCGCCAGCAGCACAGGACTAGCGGGAGTTATTGATGAGCAGTTCTTC
cdr3_aa: CASSTGLAGVIDEQFF

d_call: .
v_call: TRBV7-2
j_call: TRBJ2-1
clone_size: .
cdr3_nt: TGTGCCAGCAGCTTAGCGAACAGGAGGGATGAGCAGTTCTTC
cdr3_aa: CASSLANRRDEQFF

d_call: .
v_call: TRBV5-1
j_call: TRBJ2-3
clone_size: once
cdr3_nt: TGCGCCAGCAGCACACAGGATACTAGCACAGATACGCAGTATTTT
cdr3_aa: CASSTQDTSTDTQYF

d_call: TRBD2
v_call: TRBV10-3
j_call: TRBJ2-7
clone_size: .
cdr3_nt: TGTGCCATCAGTGACCCCGGACTAGCGGGGCGTCGCGAGCAGTACTTC
cdr3_aa: CAISDPGLAGRREQYF